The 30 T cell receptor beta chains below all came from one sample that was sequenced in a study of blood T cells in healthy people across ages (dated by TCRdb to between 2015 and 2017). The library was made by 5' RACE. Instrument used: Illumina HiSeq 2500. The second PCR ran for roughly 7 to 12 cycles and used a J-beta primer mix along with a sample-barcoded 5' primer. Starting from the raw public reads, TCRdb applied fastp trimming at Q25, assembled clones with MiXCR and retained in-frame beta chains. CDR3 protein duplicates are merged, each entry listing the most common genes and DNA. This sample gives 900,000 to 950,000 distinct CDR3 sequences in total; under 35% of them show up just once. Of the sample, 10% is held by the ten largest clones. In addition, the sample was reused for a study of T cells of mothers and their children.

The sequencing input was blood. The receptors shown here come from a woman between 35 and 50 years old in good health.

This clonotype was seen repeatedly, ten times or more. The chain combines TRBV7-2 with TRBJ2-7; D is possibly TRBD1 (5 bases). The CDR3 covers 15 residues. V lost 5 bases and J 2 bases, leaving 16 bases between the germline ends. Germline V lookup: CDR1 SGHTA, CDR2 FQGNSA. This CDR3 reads CASSDRDRITYEQYF. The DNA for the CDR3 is TGTGCCAGCAGCGATCGAGACAGAATCACCTACGAGCAGTACTTC.

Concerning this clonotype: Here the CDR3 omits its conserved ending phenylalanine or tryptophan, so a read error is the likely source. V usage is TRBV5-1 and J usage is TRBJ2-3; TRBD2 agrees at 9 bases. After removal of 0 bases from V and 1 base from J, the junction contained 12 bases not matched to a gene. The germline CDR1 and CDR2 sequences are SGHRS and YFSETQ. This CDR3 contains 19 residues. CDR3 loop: CASSLDRLAGPRRTDTQYV. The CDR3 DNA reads TGCGCCAGCAGCTTGGACCGGCTAGCGGGGCCCCGTCGCACAGATACGCAGTATGTT.

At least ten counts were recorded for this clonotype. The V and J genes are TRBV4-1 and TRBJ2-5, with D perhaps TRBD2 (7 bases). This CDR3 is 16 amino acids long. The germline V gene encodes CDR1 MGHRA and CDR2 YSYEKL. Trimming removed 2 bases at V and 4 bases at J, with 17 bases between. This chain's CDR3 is CASSQMGGQGPETQYF. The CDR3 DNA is TGCGCCAGCAGCCAAATGGGGGGGCAGGGACCAGAGACCCAGTACTTC.

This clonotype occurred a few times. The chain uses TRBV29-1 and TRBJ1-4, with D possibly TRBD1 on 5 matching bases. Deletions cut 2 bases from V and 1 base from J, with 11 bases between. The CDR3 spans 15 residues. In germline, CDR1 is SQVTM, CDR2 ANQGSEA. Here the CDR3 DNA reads TGCAGCGTTGAAATGGGAGGGGAAACTAATGAAAAACTGTTTTTT. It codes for CSVEMGGETNEKLFF.

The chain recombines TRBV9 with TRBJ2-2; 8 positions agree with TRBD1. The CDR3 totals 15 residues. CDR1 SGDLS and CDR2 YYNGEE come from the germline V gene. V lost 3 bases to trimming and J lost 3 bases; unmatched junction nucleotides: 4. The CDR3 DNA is TGTGCCAGCAGCGATACAGGGGGTGACACCGGGGAGCTGTTTTTT. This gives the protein CASSDTGGDTGELFF.

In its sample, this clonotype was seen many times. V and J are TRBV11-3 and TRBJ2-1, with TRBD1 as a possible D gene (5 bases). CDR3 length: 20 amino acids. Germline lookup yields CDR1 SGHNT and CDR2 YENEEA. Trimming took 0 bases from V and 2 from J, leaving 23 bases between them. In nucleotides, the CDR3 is TGTGCCAGCAGCTTAGATCAGGGTAGGGCGAGAATGGAAACCTACAATGAGCAGTTCTTC. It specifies CASSLDQGRARMETYNEQFF.

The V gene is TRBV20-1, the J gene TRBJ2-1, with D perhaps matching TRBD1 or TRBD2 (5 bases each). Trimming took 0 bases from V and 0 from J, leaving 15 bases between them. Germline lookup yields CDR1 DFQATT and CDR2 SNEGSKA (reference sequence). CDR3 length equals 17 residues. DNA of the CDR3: TGCAGTGCTAGAGATGTGTCGGGGACCAGCTCCTACAATGAGCAGTTCTTC. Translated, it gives CSARDVSGTSSYNEQFF.

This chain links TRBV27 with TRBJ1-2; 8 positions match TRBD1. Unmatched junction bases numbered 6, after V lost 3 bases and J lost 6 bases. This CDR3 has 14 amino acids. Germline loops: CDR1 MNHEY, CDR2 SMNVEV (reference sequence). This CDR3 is CASSFNQGAHGYTF. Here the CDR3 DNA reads TGTGCCAGCAGTTTCAATCAGGGGGCCCATGGCTACACCTTC.

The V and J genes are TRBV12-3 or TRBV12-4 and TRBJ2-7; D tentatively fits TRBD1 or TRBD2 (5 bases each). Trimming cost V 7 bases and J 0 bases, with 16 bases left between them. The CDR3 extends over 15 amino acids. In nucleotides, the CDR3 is TGTGCCAGCACCGCCGGGACGGCAAGCTCCTACGAGCAGTACTTC. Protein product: CASTAGTASSYEQYF.

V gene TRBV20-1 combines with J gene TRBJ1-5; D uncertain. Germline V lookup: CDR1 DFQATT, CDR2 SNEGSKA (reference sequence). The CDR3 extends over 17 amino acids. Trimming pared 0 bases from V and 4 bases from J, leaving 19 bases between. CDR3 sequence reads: CSARDHNRQVDNQPQHF. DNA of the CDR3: TGCAGTGCTAGAGATCATAATAGGCAGGTAGATAATCAGCCCCAGCATTTT.

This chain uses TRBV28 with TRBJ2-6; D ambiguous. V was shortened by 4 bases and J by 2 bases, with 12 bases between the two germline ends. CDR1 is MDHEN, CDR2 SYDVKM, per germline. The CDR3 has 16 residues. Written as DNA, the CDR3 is TGTGCCAGCAGTTCCCCGCCAGGCGCTGGGGCCAACGTCCTGACTTTC. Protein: CASSSPPGAGANVLTF.

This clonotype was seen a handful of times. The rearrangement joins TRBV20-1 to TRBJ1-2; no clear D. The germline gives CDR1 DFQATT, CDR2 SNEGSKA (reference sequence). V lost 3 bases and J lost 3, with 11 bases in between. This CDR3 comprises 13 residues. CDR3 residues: CSASPEEHYGYTF. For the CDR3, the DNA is TGCAGTGCTAGCCCAGAAGAGCACTATGGCTACACCTTC.

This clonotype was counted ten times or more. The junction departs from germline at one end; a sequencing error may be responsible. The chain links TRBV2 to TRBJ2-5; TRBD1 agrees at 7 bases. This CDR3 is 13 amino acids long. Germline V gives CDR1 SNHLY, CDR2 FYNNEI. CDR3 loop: CASSLQGVREQYF. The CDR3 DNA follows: TGCGCCAGCAGCCTTCAGGGGGTCAGAGAGCAGTACTTC. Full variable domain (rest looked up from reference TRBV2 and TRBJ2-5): EPEVTQTPSHQVTQMGQEVILRCVPISNHLYFYWYRQILGQKVEFLVSFYNNEISEKSEIFDDQFSVERPDGSNFTLKIRSTKLEDSAMYFCASSLQGVREQYFGPGTRLLVL.

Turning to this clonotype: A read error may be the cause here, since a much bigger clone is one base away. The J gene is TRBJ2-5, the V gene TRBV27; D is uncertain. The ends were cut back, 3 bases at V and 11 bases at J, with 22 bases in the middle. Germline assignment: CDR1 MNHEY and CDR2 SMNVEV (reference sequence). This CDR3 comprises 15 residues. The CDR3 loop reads CASSFDRFPAYKQYF. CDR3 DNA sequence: TGTGCCAGCAGTTTTGACCGGTTTCCCGCATACAAGCAGTACTTC.

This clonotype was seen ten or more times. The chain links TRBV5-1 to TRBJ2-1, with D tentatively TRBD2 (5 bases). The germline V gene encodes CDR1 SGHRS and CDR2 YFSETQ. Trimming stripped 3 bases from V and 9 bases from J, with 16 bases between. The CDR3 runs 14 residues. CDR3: CASSSDGVPVEQFF. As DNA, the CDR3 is TGCGCCAGCAGCTCGGACGGGGTGCCTGTTGAGCAGTTCTTC.

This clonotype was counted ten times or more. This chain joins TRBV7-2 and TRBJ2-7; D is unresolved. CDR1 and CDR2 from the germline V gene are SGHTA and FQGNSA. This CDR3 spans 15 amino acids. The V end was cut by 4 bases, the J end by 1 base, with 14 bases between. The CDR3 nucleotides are TGTGCCAGCAGCTCAGTCCAGGTGCAATCCTACGAGCAGTACTTC. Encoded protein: CASSSVQVQSYEQYF.

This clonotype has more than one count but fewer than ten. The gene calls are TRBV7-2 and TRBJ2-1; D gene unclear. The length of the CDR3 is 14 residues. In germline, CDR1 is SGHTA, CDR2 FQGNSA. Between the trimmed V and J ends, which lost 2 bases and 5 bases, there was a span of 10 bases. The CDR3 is CASSLTLWDNEQFF. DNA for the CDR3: TGTGCCAGCAGCTTAACCCTCTGGGACAATGAGCAGTTCTTC.

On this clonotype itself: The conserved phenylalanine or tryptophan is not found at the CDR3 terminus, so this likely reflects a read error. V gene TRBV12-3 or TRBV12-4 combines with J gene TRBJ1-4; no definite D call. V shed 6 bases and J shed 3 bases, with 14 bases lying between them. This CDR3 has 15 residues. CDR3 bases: TGTGCCAGCAGCCTTGACAACGATCCTAATGAAAAACTGTTTTAT. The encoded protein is CASSLDNDPNEKLFY.

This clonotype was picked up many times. In DNA form, the CDR3 reads TGTGCCAGCAGTCTGACGGGGACAGGGGCAAAGACCCAGTACTTC. This sequence encodes CASSLTGTGAKTQYF. The chain carries TRBV6-5 and TRBJ2-5; 10 nucleotides align to TRBD1. Looked up from germline, CDR1 is MNHEY and CDR2 is SVGAGI. J gave up 6 bases and V 5 bases, and 9 bases lay outside the gene matches. This CDR3 is built from 15 residues.

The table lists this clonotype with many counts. CDR3 region: CSATSPLARGVYEQYF. DNA of the CDR3: TGCAGTGCTACCTCCCCGCTCGCGCGGGGGGTATACGAGCAGTACTTC. The chain joins TRBV20-1 to TRBJ2-7; TRBD2 matches 8 bases. The trim removed 4 bases at V and 4 bases at J, leaving 15 bases unmatched. Germline CDR1 reads DFQATT; CDR2 reads SNEGSKA (reference sequence). The CDR3 runs to 16 residues.

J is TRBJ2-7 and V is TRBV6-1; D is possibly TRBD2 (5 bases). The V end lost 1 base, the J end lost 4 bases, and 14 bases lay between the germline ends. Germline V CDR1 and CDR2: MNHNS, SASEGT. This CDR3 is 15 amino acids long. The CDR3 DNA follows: TGTGCCAGCAGTGAAGGTCTTGGTACGGGATACGAGCAGTACTTC. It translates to CASSEGLGTGYEQYF.

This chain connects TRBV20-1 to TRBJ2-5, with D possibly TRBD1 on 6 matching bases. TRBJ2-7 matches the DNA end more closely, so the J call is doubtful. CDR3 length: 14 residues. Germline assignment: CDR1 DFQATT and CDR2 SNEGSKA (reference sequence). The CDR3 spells CSAPPDRNRGEQYF. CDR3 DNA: TGCAGTGCTCCACCCGACAGGAACCGGGGCGAGCAGTACTTC.

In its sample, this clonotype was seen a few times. The CDR3 loop is CSADLPHHEQYF. The CDR3 nucleotides are TGCAGTGCCGACCTCCCACACCACGAGCAGTACTTC. This rearrangement joins TRBV20-1 to TRBJ2-7; no clear D. CDR1 DFQATT and CDR2 SNEGSKA come from the germline V gene (reference sequence). V shed 6 bases and J shed 5 bases, with 14 bases lying between them. CDR3 size: 12 residues.

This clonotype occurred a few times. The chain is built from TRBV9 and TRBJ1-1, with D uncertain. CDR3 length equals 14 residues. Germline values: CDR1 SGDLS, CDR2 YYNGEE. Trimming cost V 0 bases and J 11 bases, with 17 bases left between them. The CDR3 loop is CASSVEDGQRAAFF. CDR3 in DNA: TGTGCCAGCAGCGTAGAGGATGGGCAGCGAGCGGCTTTCTTT.

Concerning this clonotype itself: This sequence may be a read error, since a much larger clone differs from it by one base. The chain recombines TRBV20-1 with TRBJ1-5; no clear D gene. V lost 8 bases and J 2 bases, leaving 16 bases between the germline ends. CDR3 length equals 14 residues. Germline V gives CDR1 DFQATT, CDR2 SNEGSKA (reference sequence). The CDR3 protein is CSTERHRGNQPQHF. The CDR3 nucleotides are TGCAGTACCGAAAGGCATCGTGGCAATCAGCCCCAGCATTTT.

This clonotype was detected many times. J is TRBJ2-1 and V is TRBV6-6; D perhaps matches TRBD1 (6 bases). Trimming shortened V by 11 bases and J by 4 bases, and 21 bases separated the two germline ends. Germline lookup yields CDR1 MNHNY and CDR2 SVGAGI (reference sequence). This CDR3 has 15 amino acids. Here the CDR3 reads CAAERRKGEYNEQFF. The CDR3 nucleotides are TGTGCCGCCGAGCGGAGAAAGGGGGAATACAATGAGCAGTTCTTC.

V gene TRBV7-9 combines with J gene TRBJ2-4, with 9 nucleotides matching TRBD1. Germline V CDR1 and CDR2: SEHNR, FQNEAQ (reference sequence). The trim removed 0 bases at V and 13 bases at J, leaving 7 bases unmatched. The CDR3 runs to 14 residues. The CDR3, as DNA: TGTGCCAGCAGCTTAGCAGGACAGGGGATGACGCAGTACTTC. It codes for CASSLAGQGMTQYF.

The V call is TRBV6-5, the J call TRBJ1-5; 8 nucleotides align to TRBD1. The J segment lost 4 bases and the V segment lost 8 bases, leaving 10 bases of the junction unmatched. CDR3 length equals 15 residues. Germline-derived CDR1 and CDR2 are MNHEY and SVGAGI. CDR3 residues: CASRGRGTGNQPQHF. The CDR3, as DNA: TGTGCCAGCCGGGGGAGGGGGACAGGAAATCAGCCCCAGCATTTT.

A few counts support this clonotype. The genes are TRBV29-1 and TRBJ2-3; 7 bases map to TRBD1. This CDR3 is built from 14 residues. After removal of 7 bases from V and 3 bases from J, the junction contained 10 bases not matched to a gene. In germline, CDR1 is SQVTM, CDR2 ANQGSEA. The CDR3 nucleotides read TGCAGCGCCACCGACGGGACAGAAACAGATACGCAGTATTTT. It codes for CSATDGTETDTQYF.

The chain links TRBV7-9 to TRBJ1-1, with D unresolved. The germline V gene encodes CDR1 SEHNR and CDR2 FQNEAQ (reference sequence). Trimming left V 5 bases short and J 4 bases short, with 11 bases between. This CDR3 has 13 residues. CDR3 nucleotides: TGTGCCAGCAGCCCTACCGCGGGCACTGAAGCTTTCTTT. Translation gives CASSPTAGTEAFF.